These 8 T cell receptor beta chains were sequenced from one sample in a study of blood T cell repertoires in COVID-19. Assay: immunoSEQ multiplex PCR; the TCRdb copy retains only in-frame clones and omits some. In the table there are over 250,000 clones, around nine tenths of which are singletons. Sequencing input: peripheral blood. All receptors come from a man in his fifties with acute or convalescent COVID-19.

This clone has a single count. The rearrangement links TRBV19 to TRBJ2-3; 7 bases match TRBD1. Trimming cost V 7 bases and J 0 bases; bases outside gene matches: 4. CDR1 LNHDA and CDR2 SQIVND come from the germline V gene (reference sequence). This CDR3 has 14 amino acids. CDR3 DNA sequence: TGTGCCAGTAACGACAGGGCGAGCACAGATACGCAGTATTTT. Amino acids: CASNDRASTDTQYF.

V gene TRBV5-1 combines with J gene TRBJ1-1; D ambiguous. The germline V and J ends were trimmed by 4 bases and 8 bases, with 21 bases remaining between them. The CDR3 length is 15 residues. CDR1 is SGHRS and CDR2 is YFSETQ in the germline V gene. CDR3 region: CASSLLTDLREEAFF. CDR3 bases: TGCGCCAGCAGCCTCCTCACCGACCTGCGGGAAGAAGCTTTCTTT.

The chain links TRBV3-1 (or the pseudogene TRBV3-2) to TRBJ1-2; unclear D gene. The CDR3 runs 11 residues. With 0 bases removed from V and 6 bases from J, the gap between germline ends came to 2 bases. CDR1 and CDR2 from the germline V gene are LGHDT and YNNKEL (reference sequence). CDR3 in amino acids: CASSQDNGYTF. CDR3 DNA: TGTGCCAGCAGCCAAGATAATGGCTACACCTTC.

The chain carries TRBV27 and TRBJ1-4; 9 bases are a match to TRBD1. The CDR3 is 15 residues long. V trimming: 6 bases; J trimming: 7 bases; junction bases outside the gene matches: 9. Germline V CDR1 and CDR2: MNHEY, SMNVEV (reference sequence). The chain's CDR3 is CASSQGTGSFEKLFF. DNA of the CDR3: TGTGCCAGCAGCCAAGGGACAGGGTCATTTGAAAAACTGTTTTTT.

The chain combines TRBV7-3 with TRBJ2-1; D possibly corresponds to TRBD1 (6 bases). Germline values: CDR1 SGHTA, CDR2 FQGTGA. The V and J ends lost 2 bases and 3 bases respectively, with 11 bases between them. The CDR3 sequence is 15 residues long. The CDR3 is CASSLFQGSYNEQFF. CDR3 nucleotide sequence: TGTGCCAGCAGCTTATTCCAGGGGAGCTACAATGAGCAGTTCTTC.

The rearrangement uses TRBV5-1 and TRBJ2-7, with TRBD1 identical over 8 bases. Unmatched junction bases numbered 6, after V lost 4 bases and J lost 0 bases. The CDR3 totals 15 residues. Germline assignment: CDR1 SGHRS and CDR2 YFSETQ. The CDR3 DNA follows: TGCGCCAGCAGCCTCGACAGGGGCGCCTCCTACGAGCAGTACTTC. This encodes CASSLDRGASYEQYF.

This rearrangement joins TRBV9 to TRBJ2-7; 8 bases line up with TRBD2. The V gene end was trimmed by 3 bases and the J gene end by 6 bases; junction bases not matched to a gene: 11. The CDR3 consists of 15 residues. The germline V gene encodes CDR1 SGDLS and CDR2 YYNGEE. The CDR3: CASSAPGGGLGEQYF. Here the CDR3 DNA reads TGTGCCAGCAGCGCCCCCGGGGGGGGTTTGGGCGAGCAGTACTTC.

The chain couples TRBV19 to TRBJ2-1, with D possibly matching TRBD1 (6 bases). CDR1 and CDR2 from the germline V gene are LNHDA and SQIVND (reference sequence). The CDR3 has 16 residues. V lost 7 bases to trimming and J lost 2 bases, with 18 bases between them. The CDR3 loop is CASKGVGQGTYNEQFF. In DNA form, the CDR3 reads TGTGCCAGTAAGGGGGTCGGGCAGGGGACCTACAATGAGCAGTTCTTC.